These 5 T cell receptor beta chains were sequenced from one sample in a study of blood T cells in healthy people across ages. Sample-barcoded 5' priming and a J-beta primer mix drove a second PCR of about 6 to 12 cycles. One entry per CDR3 protein, called by TCRdb with MiXCR from the 5' RACE reads. The table has around 800,000 distinct CDR3 sequences, roughly 24% seen once; the top ten hold 2.5% to 3.5%. These data were also filed under a second study, of T cells of mothers and their children.

Sequencing was performed on blood. The receptors stem from a boy aged 5-17 years in good health.

This clonotype was counted once. The chain combines TRBV11-2 with TRBJ2-1; D is perhaps TRBD1 or TRBD2 (5 bases each). This CDR3 has 16 residues. CDR1 is SGHAT and CDR2 is FQNNGV in the germline V gene. The V end was cut by 1 base, the J end by 5 bases, with 15 bases between. In DNA, the CDR3 is TGTGCCAGCAGCTTAGTAAGATGGTTGGGGGACAATGAGCAGTTCTTC. Amino acid sequence: CASSLVRWLGDNEQFF.

About this clonotype: A much more abundant neighbour one base away suggests this may be a read error. The gene calls are TRBV12-5 and TRBJ2-2; D remains ambiguous. The CDR3 loop spans 14 amino acids. Trimming stripped 3 bases from V and 6 bases from J, with 11 bases between. CDR1 is LGHNT and CDR2 is FRNRAP in the germline V gene. CDR3 sequence reads: CASGFPPDPGELFF. For the CDR3, the DNA is TGTGCTAGTGGTTTCCCCCCAGACCCCGGGGAGCTGTTTTTT.

This clonotype was picked up a small number of times. This sequence joins TRBV6-1 and TRBJ1-4; D gene ambiguous. Trimming took off 0 bases at V and 5 bases at J, with 10 bases between the two ends. The CDR3 spans 15 residues. Germline values: CDR1 MNHNS, CDR2 SASEGT. The CDR3 nucleotides read TGTGCCAGCAGTGAAGCCAGAGCCTCCAATGAAAAACTGTTTTTT. It encodes CASSEARASNEKLFF.

V gene TRBV14 combines with J gene TRBJ2-1; D is possibly TRBD1 (6 bases). V gave up 0 bases and J gave up 0 bases, with 12 bases separating them. This CDR3 has 17 amino acids. The germline CDR1 and CDR2 sequences are SGHDN and FVKESK. The CDR3 bases are TGTGCCAGCAGCCAAGATCTGGGGGCCTTCTCCTACAATGAGCAGTTCTTC. Protein sequence: CASSQDLGAFSYNEQFF.

This clonotype appeared a few times. The CDR3 does not close with the conserved phenylalanine or tryptophan, likely indicating a read error. The DNA is omitted, as the CDR3 cannot be located on it reliably, and the CDR3 follows TCRdb's listing. The chain is built from TRBV7-9 and TRBJ2-7. The CDR3 adds up to 8 amino acids, both ends counted. Per the germline V gene, CDR1 is SEHNR and CDR2 is FQNEAQ (reference sequence). The CDR3 sequence is CASSSERS.